This entry is about one T cell receptor (beta chain). Its antigen is as yet unknown. The sequenced template was cDNA made from the entire isolated RNA. The repertoire was sequenced with immunoSEQ multiplex PCR; TCRdb's copy has only in-frame clones and lacks some. This table has under 500,000 clones, roughly 30% appearing once. Germline values: CDR1 SEHNR, CDR2 FQNEAQ (reference sequence). V trimming: 7 bases; J trimming: 0 bases; junction bases outside the gene matches: 4. The CDR3 contains 16 residues. This entry belongs to a study of beta chain features in type 1 diabetes. Study-level results: Moderate yet significant TCRB CDR3 shortening was seen in Type 1 diabetes patients in all four CD4+ subsets.

The sequence was collected from a man aged 18-30 years in good health. Sequencing was carried out using naive CD4+ T cells from blood. The chain recombines TRBV7-9 with TRBJ2-6, with 9 positions matching TRBD1. CDR3 in amino acids: CASTRDRASGANVLTF. The CDR3 nucleotides read TGTGCCAGCACCCGGGACAGGGCCTCTGGGGCCAACGTCCTGACTTTC.